Described below is a single T cell receptor (beta chain) sequence and its context. The CDR3 is 15 residues long. Germline CDR1 is SGHNT and CDR2 is YYREEE (reference sequence). The trim removed 4 bases at V and 8 bases at J, leaving 4 bases unmatched. Original processing methods: How many nucleated cells were present was estimated from reference gene primer amplification. The protocol was immunoSEQ multiplex PCR, while the TCRdb copy is restricted to in-frame clones and leaves out a portion. V and J calls and clone size are those listed in that table; D and trimming were worked out from the DNA. In the table there are a few hundred thousand clones, 80% to 90% of which are singletons. These data originate in a study of blood T cell repertoires in COVID-19. Researchers sorted participants into cohorts using their self-reported clinical history.

This chain uses TRBV5-4 with TRBJ2-1, with 15 bases aligning to TRBD2. The sequencing sample was made of PBMCs or T cells enriched from blood (not recorded which). This receptor was identified in a woman between 18 and 30 years old who had recovered from COVID-19. The CDR3 nucleotides are TGTGCCAGCAGCCTTGGACTAGCGGGAGGGGATGAGCAGTTCTTC. It specifies CASSLGLAGGDEQFF.